A selection of T cell receptor beta chains follows, all from one sample in a study of breast tumors, draining lymph nodes, adjacent tissues. TCRdb fed the multiplex PCR reads into MiXCR, producing one record per CDR3 protein. The sample records tens of thousands of distinct CDR3 sequences, more than 20% being singletons. The material sequenced was breast tumor tissue. These receptors were obtained from a female donor with breast cancer. Some clones in this sample may be carry-over from other donors' samples. The CDR3 runs from the conserved cysteine through the conserved F or W. A D gene is named only where the DNA matches it firmly. Expanded clones are given a class, and other clones once, few, many or no size at all.

D,J,size,V,DNA,CDR3
-,TRBJ1-5,many,TRBV9,TGTGCCAGCAGCGTCGGTGGCCGCTCCGATCAGCCCCAGCATTTT,CASSVGGRSDQPQHF
-,TRBJ1-4,many,TRBV3-1,TGTGCCAGCAGCCAAGGTGGGGTTGAAAAACTGTTTTTT,CASSQGGVEKLFF
TRBD2,TRBJ2-3,-,TRBV20-1,TGCAGTGCTAGAGATCTAGCGGGAGTGGATACGCAGTATTTT,CSARDLAGVDTQYF
TRBD2,TRBJ2-5,-,TRBV7-2,TGTACCAGCAGCTTACTAGCGGGAGTGGGGGAGACCCAGTACTTC,CTSSLLAGVGETQYF
-,TRBJ1-5,many,TRBV3-1,TGTGCCAGCAGCCCATCCCCTGGGGGCGGCCAGCCCCAGCATTTT,CASSPSPGGGQPQHF
TRBD1,TRBJ1-3,many,TRBV7-2,TGTGCCAGCAGCGACACAGGGGGCGTTGGAAACACCATATATTTT,CASSDTGGVGNTIYF
-,TRBJ2-3,few,TRBV19,TGTGCCAGTAGTATAGAGACCGCTACAGATACGCAGTATTTT,CASSIETATDTQYF
-,TRBJ1-2,many,TRBV7-3,TGTGCCAGCAGCTTAATTGACGGCTATGGCTACACCTTC,CASSLIDGYGYTF
TRBD2,TRBJ2-7,many,TRBV7-8,TGTGCCAGCAGCTTAGGGACTAGCGGGACCTACGAGCAGTACTTC,CASSLGTSGTYEQYF
-,TRBJ2-2,-,TRBV6-5,TGTGCCAGCAGTTATCAATCTGGAAACACCGGGGAGCTGTTTTTT,CASSYQSGNTGELFF
-,TRBJ1-2,-,TRBV5-1,TGCGCCAGCAGCTTTTTTTGGGTACAGGGAACCTATGGCTACACCTTC,CASSFFWVQGTYGYTF
-,TRBJ2-5,many,TRBV4-2,TGTGCCAGCAGCCAAGAACTACAAGAGACCCAGTACTTC,CASSQELQETQYF
TRBD1,TRBJ1-2,many,TRBV24-1,TGTGCCACCAGTGATTCCCGGACAGGGGAGGGCTATGGCTACACCTTC,CATSDSRTGEGYGYTF
-,TRBJ2-7,-,TRBV7-6,TGTGCCAGCAGCTTAGAGGAGGGATCCTACGAGCAGTACTTC,CASSLEEGSYEQYF
TRBD2,TRBJ2-1,many,TRBV10-1,TGCGCCAGCAGTACGACTAGCAGTGGCTTTCAGTTCTTC,CASSTTSSGFQFF
TRBD2,TRBJ2-1,once,TRBV20-1,TGCAGTGCGATTAGCGGGAGGGTATCTTACAATGAGCAGTTCTTC,CSAISGRVSYNEQFF
TRBD1,TRBJ1-1,-,TRBV11-2,TGTGCCAGCAGCCCCGGGACAGTAGAAGCTTTCTTT,CASSPGTVEAFF
TRBD2,TRBJ2-5,-,TRBV7-9,TGTGCCAGCAGCTTAGCGCGTGGCGGGGGGGGTGGAGAGACCCAGTACTTC,CASSLARGGGGGETQYF
-,TRBJ2-2,few,TRBV28,TGTGCCAGCAGTACAGGGTTGAACACCGGGGAGCTGTTTTTT,CASSTGLNTGELFF
TRBD2,TRBJ2-7,many,TRBV20-1,TGCAGTGCGCTGGCGGGAGTGGGGGACGAGCAGTACTTC,CSALAGVGDEQYF
-,TRBJ1-6,-,TRBV19,TGCGCCAGTAGTATAGAGGGGGGGGCCTATAATTCACCCCTCCACTTT,CASSIEGGAYNSPLHF
TRBD1,TRBJ2-7,many,TRBV9,TGTGCCAGCAGCGTATCGGGGACAGGGGGAACCTACGAGCAGTACTTC,CASSVSGTGGTYEQYF
-,TRBJ1-2,many,TRBV6-5,TGTGCCAGCAGTTACGGTCAGGGCCGGGGCTACACCTTC,CASSYGQGRGYTF
-,TRBJ2-4,few,TRBV5-6,TGTGCCACAACGGCCTCAGGCCAGGGAAACATTCAGTACTTC,CATTASGQGNIQYF
TRBD2,TRBJ2-1,few,TRBV30,TGTGCCTGGAGTCTCCAGCCGGGGCAGGGAGGGTCGGAGCAGTTCTTC,CAWSLQPGQGGSEQFF
-,TRBJ2-1,-,TRBV7-3,TGTGCCAGCAGCTCAACCCCGGAGAATGAGCAGTTCTTC,CASSSTPENEQFF
-,TRBJ1-5,many,TRBV12-3/TRBV12-4,TGTGCCAGCAGTTCGACCGGGAGGGAGGGGAGGAATCAGCCCCAGCATTTT,CASSSTGREGRNQPQHF
-,TRBJ2-5,-,TRBV5-1,TGCGCCAGCAGCTGGGAACCGGACAGTTCCTCCGGAGAGACCCAGTACTTC,CASSWEPDSSSGETQYF
TRBD2,TRBJ2-7,-,TRBV20-1,TGCAGTGCTAGCGAACTGGGACTAGGGGAGCAGTACTTC,CSASELGLGEQYF
TRBD2,TRBJ2-1,-,TRBV7-3,TGTGCCAGCAGCCAGACTAGCGGGGGGGCTTTGCAGTTCTTC,CASSQTSGGALQFF
-,TRBJ1-6,many,TRBV6-5,TGTGCCAGCAGCCGCCTTGCAATTCTCGACTATAATTCACCCCTCCACTTT,CASSRLAILDYNSPLHF
-,TRBJ2-3,few,TRBV6-1,TGTGCCAGCAGTAAACAGAGTAACACAGATACGCAGTATTTT,CASSKQSNTDTQYF
-,TRBJ2-3,many,TRBV2,TGTGCCAGCAGTGAAGCGCTAGGGAGTCAGACAGATACGCAGTATTTT,CASSEALGSQTDTQYF
-,TRBJ2-5,many,TRBV19,TGTGCCAGTAGTATAGGAGGTCCCAGCCGGAAGACCCAGTACTTC,CASSIGGPSRKTQYF
-,TRBJ2-7,many,TRBV27,TGTGCCAGCAGGCCATGGGGCGGTTCCTACGAGCAGTACTTC,CASRPWGGSYEQYF
-,TRBJ1-2,many,TRBV19,TGTGCCAGTAGTATAGAGCTTTGGGTTGGCTACACCTTC,CASSIELWVGYTF
-,TRBJ2-5,many,TRBV2,TGTGCCAGCAGTGACGGGGCCCTGGGGGGAGAGACCCAGTACTTC,CASSDGALGGETQYF
TRBD1,TRBJ1-2,-,TRBV7-9,TGTGCCAGCAGCCCCCGAGGACAGGGGGTTTACGGCTACACCTTC,CASSPRGQGVYGYTF
-,TRBJ2-5,-,TRBV5-1,TGCGCCAGTCCAGGGTTCCAAGAGACCCAGTACTTC,CASPGFQETQYF
-,TRBJ1-1,once,TRBV11-2,TGTGCCAGCAGCCACCGGGGGGCACCGAACACTGAAGCTTTCTTT,CASSHRGAPNTEAFF
-,TRBJ2-3,few,TRBV11-2,TGTGCCAGCAGCTTAGATGGTACGGACTACACTATTGGCGATACGCAGTATTTT,CASSLDGTDYTIGDTQYF
TRBD1,TRBJ2-7,many,TRBV6-5,TGTGCCAGCAGTCCGGGACAGCCCTACGAGCAGTACTTC,CASSPGQPYEQYF
-,TRBJ2-2,few,TRBV28,TGTGCCAGCAGTTCCGGTAACACCGGGGAGCTGTTTTTT,CASSSGNTGELFF
TRBD2,TRBJ2-1,few,TRBV20-1,TGCAGTGCTAGTCCTAGCGGGAGGAATGAGCAGTTCTTC,CSASPSGRNEQFF
-,TRBJ2-4,many,TRBV18,TGTGCCAGCTCACCAACGGGCGCCCCTAATGCCATTCAGTACTTC,CASSPTGAPNAIQYF
-,TRBJ2-7,-,TRBV5-4,TGTGCCAGCTCCCAGGGGGGAAAGTCCTACGAGCAGTACTTC,CASSQGGKSYEQYF
-,TRBJ2-5,many,TRBV12-3/TRBV12-4,TGTGCCAGCACCCGACCGGGGTGGGAGACCCAGTACTTC,CASTRPGWETQYF
-,TRBJ2-1,many,TRBV10-2,TGCGCCAGCGAGGAGGGGGGGCATAATGAGCAGTTCTTC,CASEEGGHNEQFF
-,TRBJ2-7,many,TRBV20-1,TGCAGTGCGTATTTGGGAGTCGACTACGAGCAGTACTTC,CSAYLGVDYEQYF
-,TRBJ1-2,many,TRBV4-1,TGCGCCAGCAGCCAAGTCTCGGGGAAAGCGGATGGCTACACCTTC,CASSQVSGKADGYTF
TRBD1,TRBJ1-4,-,TRBV5-4,TGTGCCAGCAGCTTGGGGACAGGGGCCATTAGGAGTGAAAATCTGTTTTTT,CASSLGTGAIRSENLFF
-,TRBJ2-6,many,TRBV7-2,TGTGCCAGCAGCTTAGCCGCAAAAAGAACTGGGGCCAACGTCCTGACTTTC,CASSLAAKRTGANVLTF
-,TRBJ1-6,-,TRBV7-9,TGTGCCAGCAGCTTACCTAATGGAGAGGGGAGCTCCTATAATTCACCCCTCCACTTT,CASSLPNGEGSSYNSPLHF
-,TRBJ1-2,many,TRBV6-5,TGTGCCAGCAGTTACTCAAGCACAGGGAAACGATATGGCTACACCTTC,CASSYSSTGKRYGYTF
TRBD2,TRBJ2-7,many,TRBV12-3/TRBV12-4,TGTGCCAGCAGTCCACAAGCGGGGTCCTCCTACGAGCAGTACTTC,CASSPQAGSSYEQYF
-,TRBJ2-1,many,TRBV5-1,TGCGCCACCTCCCGGGACACAAGCTCCTACAATGAGCAGTTCTTC,CATSRDTSSYNEQFF
-,TRBJ2-7,many,TRBV5-1,TGCGCCAGCAGCCAAGCTTGGGGGGCCTACGAGCAGTACTTC,CASSQAWGAYEQYF
-,TRBJ2-7,many,TRBV5-8,TGTGCCAGCAGCTTGGTGGGGCGGGAGCAGTACTTC,CASSLVGREQYF
-,TRBJ2-1,-,TRBV28,TGTGCCAGCAGCCGACAGGGAGGCGTGTCGGGTGAGCAGTTCTTC,CASSRQGGVSGEQFF
-,TRBJ1-4,many,TRBV10-3,TGTGCCATCAATGCAGGGCGGCATGAAAAACTGTTTTTT,CAINAGRHEKLFF